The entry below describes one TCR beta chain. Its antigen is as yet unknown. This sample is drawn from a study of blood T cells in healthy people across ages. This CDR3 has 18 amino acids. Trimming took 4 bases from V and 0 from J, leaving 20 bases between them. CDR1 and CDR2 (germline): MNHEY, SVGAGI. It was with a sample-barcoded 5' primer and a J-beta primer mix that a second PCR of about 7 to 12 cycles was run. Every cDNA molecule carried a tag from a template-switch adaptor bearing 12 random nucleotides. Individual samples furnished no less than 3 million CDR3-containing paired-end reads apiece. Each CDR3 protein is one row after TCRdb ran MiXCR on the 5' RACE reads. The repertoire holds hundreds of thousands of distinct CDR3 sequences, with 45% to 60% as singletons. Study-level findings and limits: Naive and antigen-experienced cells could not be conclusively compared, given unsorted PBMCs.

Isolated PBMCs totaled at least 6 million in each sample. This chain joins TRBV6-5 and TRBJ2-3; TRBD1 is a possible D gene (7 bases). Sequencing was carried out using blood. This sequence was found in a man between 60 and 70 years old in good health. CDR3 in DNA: TGTGCCAGCAGTTCCCCTCCGGCGGGACAGACTAGCACAGATACGCAGTATTTT. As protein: CASSSPPAGQTSTDTQYF.